Listed below are T cell receptor beta chains from one sample, sequenced in a study of blood T cell repertoires in COVID-19. The assay was immunoSEQ multiplex PCR, and TCRdb's table has in-frame clones only and misses some. The repertoire holds 360,000 or so clones, with around 83% as singletons. Sequences were obtained from PBMCs or T cells enriched from blood (not recorded which). The receptors originated from a woman aged 45-65 years who had recovered from COVID-19. The CDR3 runs from the conserved cysteine through the conserved F or W. The D gene is left open where the match is weak. Clone size is shown for a subset of rows, as once, few, many or a class of expanded clone.

>NA|TRBV5-4|NA|TRBJ2-3
CASSLGLRRTSTDTQYF
TGTGCCAGCAGCTTGGGACTCAGAAGGACTAGCACAGATACGCAGTATTTT
>NA|TRBV7-9|NA|TRBJ1-2
CASSPRDTLKHNYGYTF
TGTGCCAGCAGCCCCCGGGACACCCTCAAACATAACTATGGCTACACCTTC
>TRBD2|TRBV7-9|NA|TRBJ2-1
CAPGLPNEQFF
TGTGCCCCGGGACTACCCAATGAGCAGTTCTTC
>TRBD2|TRBV4-3|NA|TRBJ2-3
CASSLAGGIDTQYF
TGCGCCAGCAGCCTAGCGGGAGGGATAGATACGCAGTATTTT
>NA|TRBV6-2/TRBV6-3|once|TRBJ1-2
CASSLLGEEGGYTF
TGTGCCAGCAGTTTACTTGGGGAAGAGGGTGGCTACACCTTC
>NA|TRBV27|NA|TRBJ1-1
CASSFDRSNTEAFF
TGTGCCAGCAGTTTTGACAGGAGTAACACTGAAGCTTTCTTT
>NA|TRBV11-2|NA|TRBJ2-2
CASSQVDFYVPGELFF
TGTGCCAGCAGTCAAGTGGACTTTTATGTACCCGGGGAGCTGTTTTTT
>TRBD2|TRBV9|NA|TRBJ2-7
CASSASGGSSYEQYF
TGTGCCAGCAGTGCTTCGGGGGGAAGCTCCTACGAGCAGTACTTC
>NA|TRBV7-8|NA|TRBJ1-1
CASSLVGQGSTWNTEAFF
TGTGCCAGCAGCTTAGTAGGGCAGGGGTCAACTTGGAACACTGAAGCTTTCTTT
>NA|TRBV20-1|NA|TRBJ1-4
CSASRGENEKLFF
TGCAGTGCTAGTCGAGGAGAAAATGAAAAACTGTTTTTT
>NA|TRBV6-5|NA|TRBJ2-1
CASSYSTAGARDEQFF
TGTGCCAGCAGTTACTCGACGGCGGGGGCCAGGGATGAGCAGTTCTTC
>TRBD2|TRBV29-1|NA|TRBJ2-7
CSGSSGKFSEQYF
TGCAGCGGGTCTAGCGGGAAGTTCTCCGAGCAGTACTTC
>NA|TRBV5-1|once|TRBJ2-2
CASSTSGTRNTGELFF
TGCGCCAGCAGCACCTCCGGGACAAGGAACACCGGGGAGCTGTTTTTT
>TRBD2|TRBV5-1|NA|TRBJ2-2
CASSRNGLAGRANTGELFF
TGCGCCAGCAGCCGAAACGGACTAGCGGGAAGGGCGAACACCGGGGAGCTGTTTTTT
>NA|TRBV29-1|NA|TRBJ1-1
CSVGQMNTEAFF
TGCAGCGTTGGACAGATGAACACTGAAGCTTTCTTT
>NA|TRBV29-1|NA|TRBJ1-1
CSVEGGHLNTEAFF
TGCAGCGTTGAAGGGGGACATTTGAACACTGAAGCTTTCTTT
>NA|TRBV27|NA|TRBJ1-2
CASSLSKGQSYYGYTF
TGTGCCAGCAGTTTATCCAAGGGACAATCTTACTATGGCTACACCTTC
>TRBD1|TRBV3-1/TRBV3-2|NA|TRBJ2-7
CASSPYRDRAYEQYF
TGTGCCAGCAGCCCTTACCGGGACAGGGCTTACGAGCAGTACTTC
>NA|TRBV15|NA|TRBJ1-1
CATSTRGLEAFF
TGTGCCACCAGCACCAGGGGTCTTGAAGCTTTCTTT
>TRBD1|TRBV9|NA|TRBJ1-2
CASSVTGDRGYTF
TGTGCCAGCAGCGTGACAGGGGATAGGGGCTACACCTTC
>NA|TRBV5-4|NA|TRBJ2-5
CASNIGGGQETQYF
TGTGCCAGCAACATAGGGGGGGGTCAAGAGACCCAGTACTTC
>NA|TRBV6-5|NA|TRBJ1-1
CASLGPAGLPVAFF
TGTGCCAGCCTTGGTCCAGCAGGACTCCCAGTAGCTTTCTTT
>NA|TRBV2|few|TRBJ1-2
CASSMRVGGYTF
TGTGCCAGCAGTATGAGGGTAGGGGGCTACACCTTC
>NA|TRBV6-2/TRBV6-3|NA|TRBJ1-1
CASSQLSNTEAFF
TGTGCCAGCAGTCAACTATCGAACACTGAAGCTTTCTTT
>NA|TRBV20-1|NA|TRBJ2-3
CSASRQTLITDTQYF
TGCAGTGCTAGTCGACAGACGCTCATCACAGATACGCAGTATTTT
>NA|TRBV5-6|NA|TRBJ1-1
CASSLSVMDTEAFF
TGTGCCAGCAGCTTATCAGTTATGGACACTGAAGCTTTCTTT
>NA|TRBV21-1|NA|TRBJ1-2
CASSKSRDGRYGYTF
TGTGCCAGCAGCAAGTCCCGGGACGGGAGATATGGCTACACCTTC
>NA|TRBV7-9|once|TRBJ2-2
CASSLPPGGNTGELFF
TGTGCCAGCAGCTTACCGCCCGGCGGGAACACCGGGGAGCTGTTTTTT
>NA|TRBV2|few|TRBJ1-2
CASSERRGEIYGYTF
TGTGCCAGCAGTGAAAGGAGGGGCGAAATCTATGGCTACACCTTC
>NA|TRBV5-8|NA|TRBJ1-1
CASSLAAAYEAFF
TGTGCCAGCAGCTTGGCCGCCGCCTATGAAGCTTTCTTT
>TRBD1|TRBV5-4|NA|TRBJ2-7
CASSLRLTGSGSYEQYF
TGTGCCAGCAGCTTAAGACTGACAGGGAGTGGGTCCTACGAGCAGTACTTC
>NA|TRBV6-5|NA|TRBJ1-4
CASSYSTVGGNEKLFF
TGTGCCAGCAGTTACTCGACCGTGGGAGGTAATGAAAAACTGTTTTTT
>TRBD2|TRBV5-4|NA|TRBJ2-1
CASSLGLAGVNEQFF
TGTGCCAGCAGCTTGGGGCTAGCGGGAGTCAATGAGCAGTTCTTC
>NA|TRBV3-1/TRBV3-2|NA|TRBJ1-5
CASSPSHGNQPQHF
TGTGCCAGCAGCCCGTCCCACGGGAATCAGCCCCAGCATTTT
>NA|TRBV4-1|NA|TRBJ2-2
CASGGRGRGTGELFF
TGCGCCAGCGGAGGCAGGGGAAGAGGTACCGGGGAGCTGTTTTTT
>NA|TRBV11-1|NA|TRBJ2-7
CASSLGDSRNLYEQYF
TGTGCCAGCAGCTTAGGGGACTCCAGGAATCTCTACGAGCAGTACTTC
>NA|TRBV6-5|NA|TRBJ1-1
CASSSLGGARFNLGFF
TGTGCCAGCAGTTCACTCGGGGGGGCTCGTTTCAACTTGGGTTTCTTT
>TRBD2|TRBV7-8|NA|TRBJ2-7
CASSISTSGEGYEQYF
TGTGCCAGCAGCATCTCGACTAGCGGGGAAGGATACGAGCAGTACTTC
>TRBD1|TRBV27|few|TRBJ1-5
CASTSVFRDRDNQPQHF
TGTGCCAGCACCTCAGTCTTCCGGGACAGGGACAATCAGCCCCAGCATTTT
>TRBD1|TRBV19|few|TRBJ1-2
CATEGGTVNYGYTF
TGTGCCACCGAAGGGGGGACAGTTAACTATGGCTACACCTTC
>NA|TRBV6-5|NA|TRBJ2-7
CASMRDGMKYEQYF
TGTGCCAGCATGAGAGACGGGATGAAGTACGAGCAGTACTTC
>NA|TRBV19|NA|TRBJ1-1
CASTGYEEAFF
TGTGCCAGTACCGGGTATGAGGAAGCTTTCTTT
>NA|TRBV2|NA|TRBJ2-2
CASTTPGAESIGELFF
TGTGCCAGCACAACCCCTGGAGCGGAGTCGATCGGGGAGCTGTTTTTT
>TRBD2|TRBV6-5|NA|TRBJ2-3
CASRGLAGGYDTQYF
TGTGCCAGCAGAGGACTAGCGGGGGGATATGATACGCAGTATTTT
>TRBD1|TRBV19|NA|TRBJ1-2
CASSLEMRGQRYGYTF
TGTGCCAGTAGCCTGGAAATGAGGGGACAGCGCTATGGCTACACCTTC
>NA|TRBV7-2|NA|TRBJ2-3
CASSLDYRPDTQYF
TGTGCCAGCAGCTTGGACTACCGCCCAGATACGCAGTATTTT
>TRBD2|TRBV3-1/TRBV3-2|once|TRBJ2-5
CASSETSGKGGETQYF
TGTGCCAGCTCCGAGACTAGCGGGAAGGGAGGAGAGACCCAGTACTTC
>NA|TRBV6-5|NA|TRBJ1-5
CASRITGSGQPQHF
TGTGCCAGCAGAATCACAGGGTCGGGGCAGCCCCAGCATTTT
>NA|TRBV19|few|TRBJ1-2
CASSIQIPLDGYTF
TGTGCCAGTAGTATTCAGATCCCCCTTGATGGCTACACCTTC
>TRBD1|TRBV5-4|once|TRBJ2-1
CASSEGTGNEQFF
TGTGCCAGCAGCGAGGGGACAGGCAATGAGCAGTTCTTC
>NA|TRBV2|NA|TRBJ1-2
CASLYTGTGGYTF
TGTGCCAGCCTGTACACAGGGACGGGAGGCTACACCTTC
>NA|TRBV7-3|NA|TRBJ2-2
CASSLNLNRGELFF
TGTGCCAGCAGCTTAAATCTAAACCGGGGGGAGCTGTTTTTT